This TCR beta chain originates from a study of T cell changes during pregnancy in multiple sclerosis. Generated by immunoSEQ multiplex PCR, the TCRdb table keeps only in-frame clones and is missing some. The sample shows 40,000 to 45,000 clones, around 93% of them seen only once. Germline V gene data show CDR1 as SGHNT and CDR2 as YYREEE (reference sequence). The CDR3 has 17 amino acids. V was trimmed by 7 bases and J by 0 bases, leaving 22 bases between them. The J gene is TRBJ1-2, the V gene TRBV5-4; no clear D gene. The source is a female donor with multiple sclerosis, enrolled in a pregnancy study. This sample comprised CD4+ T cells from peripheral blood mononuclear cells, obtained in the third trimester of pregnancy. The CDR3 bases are TGTGCCAGCTCCTCCCCTCTTTTATTGGCCTCTAACTATGGCTACACCTTC. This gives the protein CASSSPLLLASNYGYTF.